The TCR beta chain described here comes from a study of cytomegalovirus exposure and HLA in healthy donors. Primers for the PCR totalled 60 Vbeta and 13 Jbeta. Sequencing was performed with immunoSEQ multiplex PCR; in TCRdb, only in-frame clones are kept and a portion is missing. The sample consists of approximately 100,000 clones, 55% to 75% of them appearing once. For this clone: Its antigen is still unknown.

Whole-study results and caveats: Some public TCRs appeared in many individuals, while most sequences were rare. In a later analysis, across HLA loci, associated TCR counts were highest for DRB1, lowest for HLA-C. TCR beta V- and J-gene trimming was later associated with a missense DCLRE1C variant. In an earlier analysis, in several hundred donors, most V segments appeared productive either ~90% or ~30% of the time.

The V and J ends lost 3 bases and 7 bases respectively, with 18 bases between them. CDR1 and CDR2 from the germline V gene are SQVTM and ANQGSEA. The CDR3 runs 14 residues. Sequenced material: PBMCs. The sequence was collected from a man aged 55 to 69 in good health and CMV-seronegative. V and J are TRBV29-1 and TRBJ1-2, with D perhaps matching TRBD1 (6 bases). Here the CDR3 DNA reads TGCAGCGTTGAGGAGATACAGGGTTGGTTTGGCTACACCTTC. Protein sequence: CSVEEIQGWFGYTF.